Following are 2 T cell receptor beta chains from one sample sequenced in a study of T cell changes during pregnancy in multiple sclerosis. Some clones are missing from TCRdb's copy, which holds only in-frame ones; the method was immunoSEQ multiplex PCR. The sample contains approximately 20,000 clones, roughly 89% of which appear only once. Sample: CD8+ T cells from peripheral blood mononuclear cells, taken in the third trimester of pregnancy. The receptors here all came from a female donor in good health, enrolled as a control in a pregnancy study.

The chain employs TRBV2 and TRBJ2-2; D is perhaps TRBD1 (6 bases). CDR3 size: 15 residues. V lost 3 bases to trimming and J lost 4 bases, with 12 bases between them. Per the germline V gene, CDR1 is SNHLY and CDR2 is FYNNEI. The CDR3 region is CASSDARGATGELFF. For the CDR3, the DNA is TGTGCCAGCAGTGATGCCAGGGGTGCCACCGGGGAGCTGTTTTTT.

The chain's CDR3 is CASSPDRGGSGELFF. In nucleotides, the CDR3 is TGTGCCAGCAGCCCCGACAGGGGTGGGTCCGGGGAGCTGTTTTTT. The rearrangement uses TRBV6-5 and TRBJ2-2; 8 positions agree with TRBD1. CDR3 length: 15 residues. Trimming at V came to 6 bases and at J to 6 bases, leaving 9 bases not matched to a gene. Germline lookup yields CDR1 MNHEY and CDR2 SVGAGI.